These 2 T cell receptor beta chains originate from one sample sequenced in a study of blood T cells in healthy people across ages. A sample-barcoded 5' primer and a J-beta primer mix were used in a second PCR of about 7 to 12 cycles. TCRdb independently ran MiXCR on the 5' RACE reads; one entry per CDR3 protein. The sample holds more than 600,000 distinct CDR3 sequences, roughly 25% seen once. These data also featured in a second study, about T cells of mothers and their children.

The material sequenced was blood. The receptors stem from a boy aged 10-17 years in good health.

This clonotype has a single count. This chain connects TRBV20-1 to TRBJ2-5; 10 bases line up with TRBD2. The last part of the DNA fits TRBJ2-1 better; the J call may be wrong. The CDR3 has 14 residues. Per the germline V gene, CDR1 is DFQATT and CDR2 is SNEGSKA (reference sequence). The CDR3 DNA sequence: TGCAGTGCTAGTGGGACTAGCGAGTCCTCGGGGCAGTTCTTC. Its translation: CSASGTSESSGQFF.

In nucleotides, the CDR3 is TGTGCCGCACCAGACAGGGACAGGGTTCCCGTTTATAGCAATCAGCCCCAGCATTTT. Encoded protein: CAAPDRDRVPVYSNQPQHF. The chain uses TRBV24-1 and TRBJ1-5; 9 bases align to TRBD1. V shed 12 bases and J 0 bases; nucleotides not matched to a gene: 20. There are 19 residues in the CDR3. CDR1 and CDR2 from the germline V gene are KGHDR and SFDVKD.